This note documents a single T cell receptor (beta chain) sequence. Its specificity is unknown. These data are taken from a study of T cell responses to AZD1222 COVID-19 vaccine. About the research overall: Researchers grouped second doses given at about 4 or about 12 weeks into one pool. Study observations and caveats: White British people made up most donors, females outnumbered males, and clonal diversity was possibly underestimated. Sampling captured repertoires only after the peak T cell response. Spike was spanned by vaccine-associated CD4 TCRs, which were dominant at 160-218 and 743-854.

Assay used: immunoSEQ multiplex PCR; TCRdb lists only in-frame clones, some missing. This repertoire shows roughly 150,000 clones, under 95% found once; its top ten account for 4% to 5.5%. Germline CDR1 reads SNHLY; CDR2 reads FYNNEI. This CDR3 spans 14 amino acids. With 10 bases removed from V and 4 bases from J, the gap between germline ends came to 19 bases. This specimen consisted of peripheral blood, obtained on day 0 of AZD1222 vaccination. This rearrangement joins TRBV2 to TRBJ1-2, with D maybe TRBD1 (5 bases). The TCR comes from an adult in good health. CDR3: CATRLGSGLYGYTF. The CDR3 DNA follows: TGTGCCACCAGGCTAGGGTCGGGGCTCTATGGCTACACCTTC.